This T cell receptor (beta chain) was obtained from a study of OX40 agonist ivuxolimab in advanced cancers. Study-level background: Patients were infused with ivuxolimab every 2 weeks at 0.01 to 10 mg/kg. Subjects had a mean age of roughly 60 years, with a range of about 23 to 90; more than 75% were male. The study, taken as a whole, reports: There were, on average, more expanded clones in CD8+ T cells than in CD4+.

Remarks on this clone: Its specificity is not known.

This CDR3 has 14 residues. Trimming stripped 5 bases from V and 4 bases from J, with 14 bases between. Germline CDR1 is SGHTA and CDR2 is FQGNSA. Method: immunoSEQ multiplex PCR; TCRdb's copy keeps in-frame clones and lacks some. The repertoire includes 35,000 to 45,000 clones, approximately 92% of them detected once, and 4.7% sits in the top ten. Source: CD4+ or CD8+ T cells sorted from blood, taken in a trial of the OX40 agonist ivuxolimab. The TCR sequence derives from an adult with an advanced solid tumor such as melanoma, head and neck, liver or kidney cancer. This chain joins TRBV7-2 and TRBJ1-2; D call uncertain. Written as DNA, the CDR3 is TGTGCCAGCAGCCCTGCGACGGACCCCTATGGCTACACCTTC. As protein: CASSPATDPYGYTF.